The text below deals with one T cell receptor (beta chain). Germline V gene sequence: CDR1 SGHRS, CDR2 YFSETQ. The CDR3 loop spans 14 amino acids. Trimming pared 5 bases from V and 2 bases from J, leaving 13 bases between. How the authors handled the data: By means of reference gene primer amplification, nucleated cell counts were estimated. Profiling relied on immunoSEQ multiplex PCR, and the TCRdb table lists in-frame clones only, not all of them. The D gene and trimming were derived from the DNA, and the V and J assignments and clone size from that table. The data contain some 70,000 clones, roughly 88% of them singletons. The sample belongs to a study of blood T cell repertoires in COVID-19. Turning to the study itself: The samples span acute and convalescent COVID-19 from the United States, Italy and Spain.

V is TRBV5-1 and J is TRBJ2-5; possible D gene TRBD1, 5 bases. The sequence was collected from a human donor in a cohort sampled during active COVID-19. Sequences were obtained from peripheral blood. The CDR3 DNA sequence: TGCGCCAGCAGGCAAATTACAGGACAAGAGACCCAGTACTTC. It yields the protein CASRQITGQETQYF.